This T cell receptor beta chain was found in a study of cytomegalovirus exposure and HLA in healthy donors. Amplification used 60 Vbeta primers and 13 Jbeta primers. Profiling relied on immunoSEQ multiplex PCR, and the TCRdb table lists in-frame clones only, not all of them. Its table lists approximately 40,000 clones. The length of the CDR3 is 15 residues. Germline V gene data show CDR1 as MNHEY and CDR2 as SVGAGI. J was trimmed by 5 bases and V by 0 bases; bases with no gene match: 1. The receptor's source is a human donor in good health. The source material was PBMCs. The chain uses TRBV6-5 and TRBJ1-6; 7 nucleotides agree with TRBD1. The CDR3 sequence: CASSYSGQNNSPLHF. Here the CDR3 DNA reads TGTGCCAGCAGTTACTCGGGACAGAATAATTCACCCCTCCACTTT.